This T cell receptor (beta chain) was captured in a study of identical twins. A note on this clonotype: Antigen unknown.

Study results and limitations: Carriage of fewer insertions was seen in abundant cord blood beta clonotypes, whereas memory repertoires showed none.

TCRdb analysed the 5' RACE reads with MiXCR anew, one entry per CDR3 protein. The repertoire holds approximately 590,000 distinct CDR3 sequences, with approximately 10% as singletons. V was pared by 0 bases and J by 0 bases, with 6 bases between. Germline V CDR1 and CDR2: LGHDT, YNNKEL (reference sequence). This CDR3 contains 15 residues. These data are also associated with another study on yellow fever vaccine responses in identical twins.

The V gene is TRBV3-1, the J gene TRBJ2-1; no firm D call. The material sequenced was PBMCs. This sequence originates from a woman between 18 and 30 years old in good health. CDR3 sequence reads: CASSQEGSSYNEQFF. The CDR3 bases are TGTGCCAGCAGCCAAGAGGGAAGCTCCTACAATGAGCAGTTCTTC.